This T cell receptor (beta chain) was profiled in a study of a mutant IDH1 vaccine in newly diagnosed glioma. Findings and limits, study-wide: Among patients, roughly 95% showed immune responses induced by the vaccine.

TCRdb's table, derived via immunoSEQ multiplex PCR, lists solely in-frame clones and lacks some. The sample carries about 67,000 clones, around 82% recorded once. The time point was: week 23, last vaccination. The investigators gave 300 ug of mutant IDH1 20-mer peptide in each vaccine dose, together with topical imiquimod. Astrocytomas that were new, WHO grade 3 or 4, IDH1-mutant and ATRX-lost were present in the donors. The germline CDR1 and CDR2 sequences are MNHEY and SMNVEV (reference sequence). V was clipped by 2 bases and J by 5 bases, with 3 bases between them. CDR3 size: 12 residues. In regard to this clone: Its target is unknown.

The material sequenced was PBMCs, taken from a glioma patient whose treatment included an IDH1 peptide vaccine. The V and J genes are TRBV27 and TRBJ2-2; D is undetermined. The source of this sequence is a man aged 18 to 35 with glioma. This CDR3 reads CASSLGTGELFF. CDR3 bases: TGTGCCAGCAGTTTAGGGACCGGGGAGCTGTTTTTT.